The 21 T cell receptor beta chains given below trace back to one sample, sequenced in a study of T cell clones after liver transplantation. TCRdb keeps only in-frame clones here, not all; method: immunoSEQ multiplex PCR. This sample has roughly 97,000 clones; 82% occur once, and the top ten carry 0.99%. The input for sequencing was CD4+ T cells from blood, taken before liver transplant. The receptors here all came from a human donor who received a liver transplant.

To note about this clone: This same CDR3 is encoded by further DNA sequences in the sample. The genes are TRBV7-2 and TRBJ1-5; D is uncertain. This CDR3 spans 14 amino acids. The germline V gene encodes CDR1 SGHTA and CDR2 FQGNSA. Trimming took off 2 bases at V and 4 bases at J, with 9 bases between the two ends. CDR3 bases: TGTGCCAGCAGCTTAAAGGGAGGGAATCAGCCCCAGCATTTT. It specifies CASSLKGGNQPQHF.

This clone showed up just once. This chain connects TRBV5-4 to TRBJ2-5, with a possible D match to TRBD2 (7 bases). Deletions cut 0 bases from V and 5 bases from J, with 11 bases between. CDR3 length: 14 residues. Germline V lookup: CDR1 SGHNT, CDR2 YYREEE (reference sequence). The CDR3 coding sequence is TGTGCCAGCAGCTTGGTACAGGGAGGGGAGACCCAGTACTTC. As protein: CASSLVQGGETQYF.

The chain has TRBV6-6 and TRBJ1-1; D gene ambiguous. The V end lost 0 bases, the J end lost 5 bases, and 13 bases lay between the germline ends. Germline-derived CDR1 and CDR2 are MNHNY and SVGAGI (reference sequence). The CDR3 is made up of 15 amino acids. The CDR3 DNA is TGTGCCAGCAGTTACTCTCGGGCCGGGGATACTGAAGCTTTCTTT. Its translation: CASSYSRAGDTEAFF.

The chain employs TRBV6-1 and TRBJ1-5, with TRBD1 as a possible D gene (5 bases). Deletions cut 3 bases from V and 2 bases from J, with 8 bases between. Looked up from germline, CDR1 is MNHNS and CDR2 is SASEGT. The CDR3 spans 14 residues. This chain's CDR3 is CASSDQGGNQPQHF. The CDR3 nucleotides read TGTGCCAGCAGTGACCAGGGCGGCAATCAGCCCCAGCATTTT.

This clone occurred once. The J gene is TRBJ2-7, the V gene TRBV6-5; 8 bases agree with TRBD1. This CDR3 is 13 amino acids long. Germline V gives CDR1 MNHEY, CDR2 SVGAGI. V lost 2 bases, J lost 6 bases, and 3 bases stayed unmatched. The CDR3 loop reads CASSYRQGIEQYF. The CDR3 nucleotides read TGTGCCAGCAGTTACCGACAGGGGATCGAGCAGTACTTC.

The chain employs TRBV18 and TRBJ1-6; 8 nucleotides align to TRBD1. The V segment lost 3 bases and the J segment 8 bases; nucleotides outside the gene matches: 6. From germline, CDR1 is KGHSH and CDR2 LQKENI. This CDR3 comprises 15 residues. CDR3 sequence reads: CASSPWGQVDSPLHF. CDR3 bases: TGTGCCAGCTCACCTTGGGGACAGGTTGATTCACCCCTCCACTTT.

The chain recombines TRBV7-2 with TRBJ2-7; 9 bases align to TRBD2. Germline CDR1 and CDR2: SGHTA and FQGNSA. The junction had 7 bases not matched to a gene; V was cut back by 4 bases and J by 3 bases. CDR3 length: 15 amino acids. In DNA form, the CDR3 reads TGTGCCAGCAGCTCGGGACTAGCTGGTCTCTACGAGCAGTACTTC. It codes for CASSSGLAGLYEQYF.

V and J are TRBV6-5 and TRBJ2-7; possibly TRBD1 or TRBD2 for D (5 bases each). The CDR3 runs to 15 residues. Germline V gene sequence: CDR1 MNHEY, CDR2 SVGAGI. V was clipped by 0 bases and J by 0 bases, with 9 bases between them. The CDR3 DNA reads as TGTGCCAGCAGTTACTCGGCAGGGACCTCCTACGAGCAGTACTTC. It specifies CASSYSAGTSYEQYF.

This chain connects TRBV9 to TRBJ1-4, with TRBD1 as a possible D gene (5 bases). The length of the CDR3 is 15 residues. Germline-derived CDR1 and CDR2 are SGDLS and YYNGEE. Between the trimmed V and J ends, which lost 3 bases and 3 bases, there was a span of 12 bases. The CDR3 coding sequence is TGTGCCAGCAGCGGGGACCGACGCGCTAATGAAAAACTGTTTTTT. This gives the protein CASSGDRRANEKLFF.

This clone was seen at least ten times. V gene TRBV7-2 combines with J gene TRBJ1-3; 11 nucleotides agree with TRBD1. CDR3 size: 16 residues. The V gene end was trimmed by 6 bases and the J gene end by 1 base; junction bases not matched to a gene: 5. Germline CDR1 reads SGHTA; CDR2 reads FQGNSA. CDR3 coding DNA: TGTGCCAGCAGGCGGACAGGGGGCGCGTCTGGAAACACCATATATTTT. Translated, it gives CASRRTGGASGNTIYF.

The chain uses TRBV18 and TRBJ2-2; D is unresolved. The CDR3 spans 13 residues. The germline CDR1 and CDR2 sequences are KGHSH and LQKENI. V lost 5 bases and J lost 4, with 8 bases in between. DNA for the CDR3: TGTGCCAGCTCAAATTACAGCACCGGGGAGCTGTTTTTT. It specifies CASSNYSTGELFF. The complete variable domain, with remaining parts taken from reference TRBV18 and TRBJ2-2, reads NAGVMQNPRHLVRRRGQEARLRCSPMKGHSHVYWYRQLPEEGLKFMVYLQKENIIDESGMPKERFSAEFPKEGPSILRIQQVVRGDSAAYFCASSNYSTGELFFGEGSRLTVL.

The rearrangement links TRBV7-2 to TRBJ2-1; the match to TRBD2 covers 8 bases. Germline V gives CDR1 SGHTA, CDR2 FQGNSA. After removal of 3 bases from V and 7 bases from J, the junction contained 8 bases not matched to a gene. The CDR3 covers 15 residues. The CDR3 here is CASSLGGGPNNEQFF. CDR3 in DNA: TGTGCCAGCAGCTTGGGCGGGGGGCCTAATAATGAGCAGTTCTTC.

CDR3 protein: CASRRGQGAQPQHF. CDR3 nucleotides: TGCGCCAGCAGGAGGGGACAGGGGGCTCAGCCCCAGCATTTT. J is TRBJ1-5 and V is TRBV10-2, with 12 bases that match TRBD1. The CDR3 is 14 amino acids. CDR1 and CDR2 (germline): WSHSY, SAAADI. Unmatched junction bases numbered 3, after V lost 6 bases and J lost 6 bases.

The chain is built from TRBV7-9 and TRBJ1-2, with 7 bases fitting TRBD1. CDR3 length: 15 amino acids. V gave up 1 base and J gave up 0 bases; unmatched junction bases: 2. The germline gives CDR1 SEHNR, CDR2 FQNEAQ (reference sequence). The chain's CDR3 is CASSLVGTANYGYTF. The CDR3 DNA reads TGTGCCAGCAGCTTAGTCGGGACAGCTAACTATGGCTACACCTTC. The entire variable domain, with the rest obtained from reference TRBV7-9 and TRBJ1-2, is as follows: DTGVSQNPRHKITKRGQNVTFRCDPISEHNRLYWYRQTLGQGPEFLTYFQNEAQLEKSRLLSDRFSAERPKGSFSTLEIQRTEQGDSAMYLCASSLVGTANYGYTFGSGTRLTVV.

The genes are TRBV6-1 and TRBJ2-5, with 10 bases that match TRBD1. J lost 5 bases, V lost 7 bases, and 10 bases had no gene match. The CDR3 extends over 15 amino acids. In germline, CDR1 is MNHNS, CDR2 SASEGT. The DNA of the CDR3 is TGTGCCAGCAACTCGGGACAGGGGACTCGGGAGACCCAGTACTTC. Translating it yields CASNSGQGTRETQYF.

The CDR3 sequence is CATSRDRRGNEQFF. The CDR3 DNA follows: TGTGCCACCAGCAGAGATCGTCGTGGGAATGAGCAGTTCTTC. The V gene is TRBV15, the J gene TRBJ2-1, with D unclear. The V and J ends lost 0 bases and 7 bases respectively, with 10 bases between them. The CDR3 contains 14 residues. CDR1 is LNHNV and CDR2 is YYDKDF in the germline V gene (reference sequence).

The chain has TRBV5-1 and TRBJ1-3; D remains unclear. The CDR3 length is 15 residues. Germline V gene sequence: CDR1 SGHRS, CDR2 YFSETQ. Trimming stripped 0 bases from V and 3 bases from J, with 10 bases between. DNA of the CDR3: TGCGCCAGCAGCTTGGAGGCAGCCTTTGGAAACACCATATATTTT. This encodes CASSLEAAFGNTIYF.

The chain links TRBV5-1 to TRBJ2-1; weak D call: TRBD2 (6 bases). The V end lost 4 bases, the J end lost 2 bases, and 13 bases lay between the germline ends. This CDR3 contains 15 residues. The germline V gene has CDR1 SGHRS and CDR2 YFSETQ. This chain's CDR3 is CASSVGGTTYNEQFF. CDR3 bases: TGCGCCAGCAGCGTCGGGGGTACCACCTACAATGAGCAGTTCTTC. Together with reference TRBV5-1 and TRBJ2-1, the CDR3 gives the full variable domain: KAGVTQTPRYLIKTRGQQVTLSCSPISGHRSVSWYQQTPGQGLQFLFEYFSETQRNKGNFPGRFSGRQFSNSRSEMNVSTLELGDSALYLCASSVGGTTYNEQFFGPGTRLTVL.

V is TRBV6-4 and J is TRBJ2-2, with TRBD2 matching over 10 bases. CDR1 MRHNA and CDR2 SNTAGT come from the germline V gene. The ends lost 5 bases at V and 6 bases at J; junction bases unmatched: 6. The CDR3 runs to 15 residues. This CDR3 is CASSRTSGTPGELFF. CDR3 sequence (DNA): TGTGCCAGCAGTCGGACTAGCGGAACACCCGGGGAGCTGTTTTTT.

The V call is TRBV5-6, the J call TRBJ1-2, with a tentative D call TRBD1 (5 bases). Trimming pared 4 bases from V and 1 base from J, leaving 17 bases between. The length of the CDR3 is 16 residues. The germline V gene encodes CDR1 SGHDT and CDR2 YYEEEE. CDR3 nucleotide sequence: TGTGCCAGCAGCCCAATTTCCGGGGCGCTTAACTATGGCTACACCTTC. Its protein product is CASSPISGALNYGYTF.

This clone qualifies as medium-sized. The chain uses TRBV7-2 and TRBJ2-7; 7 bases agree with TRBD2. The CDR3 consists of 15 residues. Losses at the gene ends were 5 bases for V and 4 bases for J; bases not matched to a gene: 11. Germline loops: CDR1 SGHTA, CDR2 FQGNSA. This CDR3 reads CASSLRLAGAYEQYF. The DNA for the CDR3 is TGTGCCAGCAGCCTACGATTAGCGGGTGCATACGAGCAGTACTTC.